This entry is about one T cell receptor beta chain. Its antigen is not identified. The time point denotes: healthy volunteer bleed at 2 weeks. Unfractionated whole blood served as the source for total RNA extraction. This specimen comes from a study of human T cells and chemical hapten exposure. Study at large: Minor volume differences among pooled libraries chiefly drove per-sample TCR yield variation. General study results and limits: No shift was seen in TCRs above 1 in 1000 frequency with DPC sensitization.

Unique molecular identifiers were affixed to discrete cDNA molecules within the library. Authors' data handling: With a range of about 20,000 to 690,600, the median per sample was around 96,000 TCRs. TCRdb redid the calling of the RACE reads with MiXCR, one entry per CDR3 protein. In this record, the V and J calls reflect TCRdb's handling and not the investigators' own analysis. Among under 95,000 distinct CDR3 sequences listed, roughly 8% were seen once. With 9 bases clipped from V and 0 bases from J, the junction kept 10 bases outside the gene matches. The CDR3 spans 16 residues. This receptor was obtained from a female donor in good health. Some clones in this sample may be carry-over from other donors' samples. The sample was whole blood. The chain couples TRBV12-3 or TRBV12-4 to TRBJ2-4; 8 bases agree with TRBD1. CDR3 loop: CARSPGGASAKNIQYF. The CDR3 DNA reads TGTGCCAGAAGTCCAGGGGGCGCATCAGCCAAAAACATTCAGTACTTC.